Listed below are T cell receptor beta chains from one sample, sequenced in a study of control samples from healthy donors and cancer patients. Clones were read by immunoSEQ multiplex PCR, and TCRdb kept only the in-frame ones, dropping some. The sample has roughly 76,000 clones, roughly 94% seen once. Sequencing was performed on blood. Every receptor here comes from a woman aged 40 to 55 in good health. Each CDR3 is given with its conserved first and last residue.

TRBJ1-4,TRBV28,CASSLSYSKWDEKLFF
TRBJ1-4,TRBV11-2,CASSFSGGNFGNEKLFF
TRBJ2-2,TRBV6-1,CASSEGPTAGELFF
TRBJ2-5,TRBV11-1,CASSLSGGARETQYF
TRBJ2-3,TRBV28,CASSARDFPDTQYF
TRBJ1-5,TRBV21-1,CASSNNQPQHF
TRBJ1-1,TRBV7-9,CASRQDRAPAFF
TRBJ2-7,TRBV7-6,CASSLGPRDPLYEQYF
TRBJ1-6,TRBV5-1,CASSLGVTDLGNSPLHF
TRBJ2-7,TRBV27,CASSLTASGEYEQYF
TRBJ1-5,TRBV18,CASSPSSGTGGNQPQHF
TRBJ2-1,TRBV7-3,CASSLTSGYNEQFF
TRBJ2-4,TRBV5-8,CASSWGTGDGNIQYF
TRBJ2-2,TRBV11-2,CASSLGRANTGELFF
TRBJ2-7,TRBV19,CATSDTVSYEQYF
TRBJ1-1,TRBV29-1,CSVEVGLNTEAFF